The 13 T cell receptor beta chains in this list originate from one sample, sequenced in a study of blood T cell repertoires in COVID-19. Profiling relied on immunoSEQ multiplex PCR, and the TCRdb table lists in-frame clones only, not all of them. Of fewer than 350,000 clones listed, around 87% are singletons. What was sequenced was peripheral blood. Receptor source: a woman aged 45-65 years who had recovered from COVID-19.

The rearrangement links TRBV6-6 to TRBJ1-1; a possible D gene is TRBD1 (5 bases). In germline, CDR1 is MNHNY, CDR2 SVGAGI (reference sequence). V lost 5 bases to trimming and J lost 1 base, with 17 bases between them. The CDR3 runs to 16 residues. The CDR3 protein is CASSPDRGDRNTEAFF. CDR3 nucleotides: TGTGCCAGCAGTCCTGACCGGGGGGATAGGAACACTGAAGCTTTCTTT.

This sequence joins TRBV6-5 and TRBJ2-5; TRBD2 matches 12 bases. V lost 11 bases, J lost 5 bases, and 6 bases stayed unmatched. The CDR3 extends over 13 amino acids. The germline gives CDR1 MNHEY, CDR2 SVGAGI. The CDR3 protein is CAVLAGGPETQYF. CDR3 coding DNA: TGTGCCGTTCTAGCGGGGGGGCCGGAGACCCAGTACTTC.

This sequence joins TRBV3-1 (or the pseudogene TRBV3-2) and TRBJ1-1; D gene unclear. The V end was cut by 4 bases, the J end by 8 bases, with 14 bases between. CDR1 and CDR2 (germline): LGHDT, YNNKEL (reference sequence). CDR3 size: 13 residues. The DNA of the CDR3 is TGTGCCAGCAGCCGGTATACTTATTCCGAAGCTTTCTTT. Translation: CASSRYTYSEAFF.

This chain's CDR3 is CASHHLGEGGPYNEQFF. DNA of the CDR3: TGTGCCAGTCACCACCTCGGGGAGGGGGGTCCCTACAATGAGCAGTTCTTC. The chain is built from TRBV28 and TRBJ2-1; perhaps TRBD2 as D (7 bases). Germline V CDR1 and CDR2: MDHEN, SYDVKM. Trimming stripped 9 bases from V and 2 bases from J, with 23 bases between. The CDR3 covers 17 residues.

CDR3: CASMGGRGQTEAFF. CDR3 DNA sequence: TGTGCCAGCATGGGGGGCAGGGGGCAGACTGAAGCTTTCTTT. V and J are TRBV2 and TRBJ1-1; the match to TRBD1 covers 8 bases. The CDR3 has 14 amino acids. Germline CDR1 reads SNHLY; CDR2 reads FYNNEI. V trimming: 7 bases; J trimming: 5 bases; junction bases outside the gene matches: 9.

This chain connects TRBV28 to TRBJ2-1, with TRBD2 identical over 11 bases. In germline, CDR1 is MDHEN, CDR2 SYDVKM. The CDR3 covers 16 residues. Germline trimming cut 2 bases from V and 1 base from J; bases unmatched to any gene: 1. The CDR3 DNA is TGTGCCAGCAGTTTACTAGCGGGGGGATCCTACAATGAGCAGTTCTTC. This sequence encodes CASSLLAGGSYNEQFF.

As DNA, the CDR3 is TGTGCCAGCAGTATACAGGGGGTTGGCACTGAAGCTTTCTTT. Its translation: CASSIQGVGTEAFF. The V and J genes are TRBV6-5 and TRBJ1-1; 8 bases agree with TRBD1. The germline CDR1 and CDR2 sequences are MNHEY and SVGAGI. J gave up 4 bases and V 5 bases, and 6 bases lay outside the gene matches. The CDR3 has 14 residues.

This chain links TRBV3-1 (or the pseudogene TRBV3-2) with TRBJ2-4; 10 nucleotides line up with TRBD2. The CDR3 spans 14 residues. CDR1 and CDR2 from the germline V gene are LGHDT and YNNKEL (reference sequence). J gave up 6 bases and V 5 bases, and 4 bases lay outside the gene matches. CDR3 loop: CASSLAGGGNIQYF. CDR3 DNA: TGTGCCAGCAGCTTAGCGGGAGGTGGAAACATTCAGTACTTC.

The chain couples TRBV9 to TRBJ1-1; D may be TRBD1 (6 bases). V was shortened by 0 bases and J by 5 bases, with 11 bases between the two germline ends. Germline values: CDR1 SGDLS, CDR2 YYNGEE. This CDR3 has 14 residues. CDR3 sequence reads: CASSVVSQGTEAFF. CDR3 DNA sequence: TGTGCCAGCAGCGTAGTCTCACAGGGAACTGAAGCTTTCTTT.

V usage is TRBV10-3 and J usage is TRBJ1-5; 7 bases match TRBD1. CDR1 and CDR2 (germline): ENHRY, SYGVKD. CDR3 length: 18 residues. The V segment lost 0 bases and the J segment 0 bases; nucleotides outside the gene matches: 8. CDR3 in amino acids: CAISESTGQQYSNQPQHF. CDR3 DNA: TGTGCCATCAGTGAGTCGACGGGACAGCAATATAGCAATCAGCCCCAGCATTTT.

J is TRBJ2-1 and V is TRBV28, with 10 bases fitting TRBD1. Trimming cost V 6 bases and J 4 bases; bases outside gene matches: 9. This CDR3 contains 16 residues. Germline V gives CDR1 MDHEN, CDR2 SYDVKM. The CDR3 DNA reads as TGTGCCAGCAGCTTCCAGCCGGGACAGGGGTACAATGAGCAGTTCTTC. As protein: CASSFQPGQGYNEQFF. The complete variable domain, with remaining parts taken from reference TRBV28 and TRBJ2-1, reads DVKVTQSSRYLVKRTGEKVFLECVQDMDHENMFWYRQDPGLGLRLIYFSYDVKMKEKGDIPEGYSVSREKKERFSLILESASTNQTSMYLCASSFQPGQGYNEQFFGPGTRLTVL.

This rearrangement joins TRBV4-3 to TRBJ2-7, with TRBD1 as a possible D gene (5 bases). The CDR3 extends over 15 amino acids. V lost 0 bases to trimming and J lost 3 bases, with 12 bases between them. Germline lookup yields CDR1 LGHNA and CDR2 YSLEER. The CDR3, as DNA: TGCGCCAGCAGCCAAGAGTTTAACGGACACTACGAGCAGTACTTC. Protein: CASSQEFNGHYEQYF.

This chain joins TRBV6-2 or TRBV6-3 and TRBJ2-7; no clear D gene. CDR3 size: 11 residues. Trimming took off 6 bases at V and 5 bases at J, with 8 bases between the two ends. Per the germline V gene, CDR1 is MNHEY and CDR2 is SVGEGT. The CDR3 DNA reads TGTGCCAGCAGCCATCCAAACGAGCAGTACTTC. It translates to CASSHPNEQYF.